Presented here are 9 T cell receptor beta chains from one specimen sequenced in a study of Ad26.COV2.S vaccination and SARS-CoV-2 variants. Profiling relied on immunoSEQ multiplex PCR, and the TCRdb table lists in-frame clones only, not all of them. Among roughly 250,000 clones listed, around 88% were seen once. As for treatment: some 20 received Ad26.COV2.S at low or high dose, single or two shots; a few received placebo; per-sample allocation not given. Specimen acquisition occurred on day 63 following the initial vaccine or placebo injection. This specimen consisted of peripheral blood, obtained in a trial of Ad26.COV2.S vaccine versus placebo. All receptors derive from a person aged 18-65 years who received the Ad26.COV2.S COVID-19 vaccine or a placebo.

The chain employs TRBV6-5 and TRBJ1-4; D unclear. Trimming left V 10 bases short and J 8 bases short, with 23 bases between. Germline assignment: CDR1 MNHEY and CDR2 SVGAGI. This CDR3 contains 15 residues. The CDR3 reads CATSRSLGGGEKLFF. CDR3 nucleotides: TGTGCCACCAGCAGGTCCCTCGGAGGAGGGGAAAAACTGTTTTTT.

In its sample, this clone was seen once. The rearrangement joins TRBV6-2 or TRBV6-3 to TRBJ2-1; the D call may be TRBD1 or TRBD2 (5 bases each). Germline CDR1 MNHEY, CDR2 SVGEGT. CDR3 length: 16 residues. Trimming pared 4 bases from V and 4 bases from J, leaving 17 bases between. The CDR3: CASSSRGGRGYNEQFF. The CDR3, as DNA: TGTGCCAGCAGTTCCCGTGGGGGACGGGGTTACAATGAGCAGTTCTTC.

The chain combines TRBV9 with TRBJ1-1; tentative D call: TRBD1 (6 bases). The CDR3 totals 15 residues. Trimming pared 1 base from V and 1 base from J, leaving 11 bases between. CDR1 is SGDLS, CDR2 YYNGEE, per germline. In DNA form, the CDR3 reads TGTGCCAGCAGCGTACTCCAGGGGCCGAACACTGAAGCTTTCTTT. Translated, it gives CASSVLQGPNTEAFF. Full variable domain (remainder filled in from reference TRBV9 and TRBJ1-1): DSGVTQTPKHLITATGQRVTLRCSPRSGDLSVYWYQQSLDQGLQFLIQYYNGEERAKGNILERFSAQQFPDLHSELNLSSLELGDSALYFCASSVLQGPNTEAFFGQGTRLTVV.

The genes are TRBV18 and TRBJ2-7; TRBD1 is a possible D gene (6 bases). The germline V and J ends were trimmed by 3 bases and 3 bases, with 9 bases remaining between them. The V gene's germline CDR1 is KGHSH and CDR2 LQKENI. This CDR3 comprises 13 residues. The CDR3 loop reads CASSPGQFYEQYF. The CDR3 DNA reads as TGTGCCAGCTCACCCGGACAGTTCTACGAGCAGTACTTC.

The V and J genes are TRBV7-9 and TRBJ2-3; D gene unclear. Trimming left V 5 bases short and J 0 bases short, with 12 bases between. The CDR3 length is 15 residues. Per the germline V gene, CDR1 is SEHNR and CDR2 is FQNEAQ (reference sequence). The CDR3 spells CASSPGGLSTDTQYF. The CDR3 coding sequence is TGTGCCAGCAGCCCCGGTGGGCTTAGCACAGATACGCAGTATTTT.

The chain is built from TRBV6-5 and TRBJ2-5; D uncertain. Germline V gene sequence: CDR1 MNHEY, CDR2 SVGAGI. There are 12 residues in the CDR3. V lost 5 bases, J lost 4 bases, and 8 bases lay in between. CDR3 loop: CASSTFRETQYF. The CDR3 region has the DNA TGTGCCAGCAGTACCTTTCGAGAGACCCAGTACTTC.

The chain joins TRBV7-2 to TRBJ1-4; tentatively, D is TRBD1 (6 bases). The CDR3 covers 14 residues. V was trimmed by 5 bases and J by 8 bases, leaving 15 bases between them. The germline gives CDR1 SGHTA, CDR2 FQGNSA. The CDR3 loop is CASSKQGKGEKLFF. CDR3 coding DNA: TGTGCCAGCAGCAAACAGGGCAAGGGAGAAAAACTGTTTTTT.

A single count supports this clone. The genes are TRBV6-5 and TRBJ1-3, with a tentative D call TRBD1 (5 bases). The CDR3 sequence is 14 residues long. CDR1 and CDR2 from the germline V gene are MNHEY and SVGAGI. Trimming shortened V by 6 bases and J by 2 bases, and 11 bases separated the two germline ends. CDR3 residues: CASSQTEAGNTIYF. The CDR3 nucleotides are TGTGCCAGCAGCCAGACAGAAGCTGGAAACACCATATATTTT.

The V and J genes are TRBV11-3 and TRBJ2-2; TRBD1 matches 8 bases. This CDR3 is built from 16 residues. The trim removed 0 bases at V and 4 bases at J, leaving 4 bases unmatched. Germline V gene lookup returns CDR1 SGHNT and CDR2 YENEEA. DNA for the CDR3: TGTGCCAGCAGCTTAGACAGGGGGCGGGGCACCGGGGAGCTGTTTTTT. Protein product: CASSLDRGRGTGELFF.